The 3 T cell receptor beta chains below come from one sample, sequenced in a study of STAT5B mutations in CD4+ large granular lymphocyte leukemia. Profiled with immunoSEQ multiplex PCR; TCRdb holds only in-frame clones, not every one. Of 30,000 to 35,000 clones listed, around nine tenths are singletons. Sequenced material: CD4+ T cells from blood buffy coats. The receptors here all came from a human donor in good health.

The rearrangement joins TRBV7-2 to TRBJ1-2; 8 nucleotides align to TRBD1. This CDR3 spans 13 amino acids. Trimming at V came to 1 base and at J to 14 bases, leaving 9 bases not matched to a gene. Germline V lookup: CDR1 SGHTA, CDR2 FQGNSA. The CDR3 sequence is CASSLGSGTGDTF. For the CDR3, the DNA is TGTGCCAGCAGCTTAGGATCCGGGACAGGAGATACCTTC.

As DNA, the CDR3 is TGTGCCAGCAGCCGGGACAACCAAGAGACCCAGTACTTC. This codes for CASSRDNQETQYF. This chain connects TRBV11-2 to TRBJ2-5; D may be TRBD1 (6 bases). V was pared by 5 bases and J by 0 bases, with 7 bases between. This CDR3 is 13 amino acids long. In germline, CDR1 is SGHAT, CDR2 FQNNGV. The whole variable domain, filled in from reference TRBV11-2 and TRBJ2-5, reads EAGVAQSPRYKIIEKRQSVAFWCNPISGHATLYWYQQILGQGPKLLIQFQNNGVVDDSQLPKDRFSAERLKGVDSTLKIQPAKLEDSAVYLCASSRDNQETQYFGPGTRLLVL.

The chain employs TRBV28 and TRBJ1-2, with 8 bases aligning to TRBD1. CDR3 size: 14 residues. V was clipped by 6 bases and J by 8 bases; unmatched bases: 11. Germline V gives CDR1 MDHEN, CDR2 SYDVKM. Written as DNA, the CDR3 is TGTGCCAGCAGGCTGACAGGGGCCTCCACGGGCTACACCTTC. It codes for CASRLTGASTGYTF.